The T cell receptor beta chain described here comes from a study of post-analysis software for immune sequencing data. In regard to this clonotype: Its antigen is not identified.

Study outcomes and limitations: TRBV5-6, TRBV5-1 and TRBV20-1 were among five TRBV segments more frequent in patients than controls.

Tagging with unique molecular identifiers was a feature of the TCR beta cDNA libraries. TCRdb re-called the PCR reads through MiXCR, storing one row per CDR3 protein. The sample has 600,000 to 750,000 distinct CDR3 sequences; more than 50% are singletons. The CDR3 has 20 residues. The germline V gene encodes CDR1 SGHTA and CDR2 FQGNSA. Trimming removed 3 bases from V and 0 bases from J; junction bases left unmatched: 16. The sample consisted of blood. This clonotype originated in a girl under 10 years old with multiple sclerosis. This chain links TRBV7-2 with TRBJ2-4, with TRBD1 matching over 8 bases. The CDR3 reads CASSFPSGGGNSIAKNIQYF. The CDR3 coding sequence is TGTGCCAGCAGCTTTCCATCAGGGGGCGGGAACTCAATAGCCAAAAACATTCAGTACTTC.